The T cell receptor (beta chain) described here comes from a study of T cell repertoires in cytomegalovirus infection. Germline CDR1 reads MDHEN; CDR2 reads SYDVKM. This CDR3 is built from 15 residues. J lost 3 bases, V lost 6 bases, and 8 bases had no gene match. Study results and caveats: HLA-C-restricted CMV-specific TCR beta clonotypes prevailed in the ex vivo response.

This clonotype was found many times. Its specificity is not known. MiXCR, applied by TCRdb to the reads, yields one record per CDR3 protein. This sample has around 100,000 distinct CDR3 sequences, with around 9.1% found just once. Sequencing was done on a sample of PBMCs, sequenced either directly or after in vitro stimulation (not recorded which). This rearrangement joins TRBV28 to TRBJ2-3; 8 bases align to TRBD2. This TCR was recovered from a human donor in good health (CMV status not recorded). Some clones in this sample may be carry-over from other donors' samples. CDR3 nucleotide sequence: TGTGCCAGCAGCACGGGGGGGCCCACAACAGATACGCAGTATTTT. It translates to CASSTGGPTTDTQYF.